This entry concerns a single T cell receptor beta chain. Antigen unknown. This entry is derived from a study of PD-1 blockade in mismatch repair-deficient tumors. The study, taken as a whole, reports: Tumor-resident clones, often undetectable pretreatment in blood, expanded then contracted after pembrolizumab.

TCRdb keeps only in-frame clones here, not all; method: immunoSEQ multiplex PCR. The data contain 120,000 or so clones, 86% of them singletons. Per germline, CDR1 LNHDA and CDR2 SQIVND (reference sequence). This CDR3 is 15 amino acids long. V was clipped by 5 bases and J by 5 bases; unmatched bases: 8. PCR or immunohistochemistry showed mismatch repair deficiency in every enrolled patient. TCR sequencing covered a few patients who responded to pembrolizumab. The clonotype comes from an adult with mismatch repair-deficient cancer. Sequenced material: peripheral blood, taken 44 weeks after starting pembrolizumab. The chain has TRBV19 and TRBJ2-3; 9 bases line up with TRBD2. The CDR3 DNA sequence: TGTGCCAGTAGTGAGGGCGGGAGGGCTTTAGATACGCAGTATTTT. Translated, it gives CASSEGGRALDTQYF.